This T cell receptor (beta chain) derives from a study of somatic mutations in cytotoxic T cells in rheumatoid arthritis. Study-wide results and limits: With age, CD8+ clonality increased in rheumatoid arthritis patients, whereas no such increase appeared in healthy controls.

This clone has just one count. Its specificity is unknown. This CDR3 has 16 residues. Germline values: CDR1 WSHSY, CDR2 SAAADI. The trim removed 5 bases at V and 1 base at J, leaving 6 bases unmatched. The table came from immunoSEQ multiplex PCR; TCRdb's copy has only in-frame clones and leaves some out. The data hold tens of thousands of clones, with 70% to 85% observed a single time. The CD4+ and CD8+ fractions came from positive magnetic bead selection and were purity-checked by flow cytometry. The source is a man aged 35 to 55 in good health. The chain joins TRBV10-2 to TRBJ2-1; 9 bases match TRBD2. The sample taken for sequencing was CD8+ T cells sorted from blood. The CDR3 DNA sequence: TGCGCCAGCAGTTTGGCGGGAGGGTTATCCTACAATGAGCAGTTCTTC. This encodes CASSLAGGLSYNEQFF.